This TCR beta chain was recovered during a study of blood T cells in healthy people across ages. Study-wide findings and caveats: When one million T cells were used, diversity estimates were thought to be underestimates.

Donor samples were obtained from healthy Caucasian individuals from Russia, aged 6 to 90. After removal of 5 bases from V and 2 bases from J, the junction contained 6 bases not matched to a gene. This CDR3 region has 14 residues. Germline assignment: CDR1 MNHEY and CDR2 SMNVEV (reference sequence). Of note for this clonotype: Its antigen is undetermined.

Using a J-beta primer mix together with a sample-barcoded 5' primer, a second PCR was run for roughly 7 to 11 cycles. With 12 random nucleotides, a template-switch adaptor tagged each individual cDNA molecule. TCRdb re-analysed the 5' RACE reads in MiXCR, keeping a single row per CDR3 protein. The sample lists approximately 1,100,000 distinct CDR3 sequences, more than 40% seen once, with around 18% in the top ten. The material sequenced was blood. This receptor was taken from a woman aged 60 to 75 in good health. J is TRBJ2-7 and V is TRBV27, with TRBD1 matching 7 bases. In DNA form, the CDR3 reads TGTGCCAGCAGTATCAGGACAGGCCCCTACGAGCAGTACTTC. It codes for CASSIRTGPYEQYF.